The 20 T cell receptor beta chains presented below share a single source sample, sequenced in a study of metastatic and nonmetastatic thyroid tumors. Before thyroid surgery, none of the patients had received any treatment. TCRdb reanalyzed the PCR reads via MiXCR. The sample yields 7,500 to 10,000 clones, roughly a third seen once. Material for sequencing was tumor tissue. These receptors came from a female donor with papillary thyroid cancer or a benign thyroid nodule (not recorded which). Some clones in this sample may be carry-over from other donors' samples.

The chain couples TRBV6-4 to TRBJ1-2; 8 bases agree with TRBD1. Germline assignment: CDR1 MRHNA and CDR2 SNTAGT. J was trimmed by 5 bases and V by 2 bases; bases with no gene match: 22. This CDR3 comprises 20 residues. The CDR3 reads CASSDLSNRDRFSVSYGYTF. Here the CDR3 DNA reads TGTGCCAGCAGTGACCTATCCAACCGGGACAGGTTCTCCGTGTCATATGGCTACACCTTC.

This clone qualifies as medium-sized. The chain couples TRBV6-1 to TRBJ2-7; no clear D gene. Per the germline V gene, CDR1 is MNHNS and CDR2 is SASEGT. The CDR3 contains 13 residues. Trimming shortened V by 1 base and J by 3 bases, and 7 bases separated the two germline ends. The CDR3 DNA is TGTGCCAGCAGTGAAGTTCACCTCTACGAGCAGTACTTC. This codes for CASSEVHLYEQYF.

This chain uses TRBV7-8 with TRBJ2-7; tentative D call: TRBD1 (6 bases). V was shortened by 1 base and J by 2 bases, with 12 bases between the two germline ends. Germline loops: CDR1 SGHVS, CDR2 FQNEAQ. CDR3 size: 15 residues. The CDR3 DNA reads as TGTGCCAGCAGCTTAGGGACAGAGAGTCCCTACGAGCAGTACTTC. This translates into CASSLGTESPYEQYF.

About this clone itself: The CDR3 does not close with the conserved phenylalanine or tryptophan, likely indicating a read error. The V gene is TRBV28, the J gene TRBJ2-1; a possible D gene is TRBD2 (5 bases). The CDR3 runs 12 residues. CDR1 and CDR2 from the germline V gene are MDHEN and SYDVKM. With 2 bases removed from V and 7 bases from J, the gap between germline ends came to 6 bases. The CDR3 nucleotides read TGTGCCAGCAGTTTAGGGGAGAATGAGCAGTTCTTA. It encodes CASSLGENEQFL.

About this clone: It may be a read error: a sequence one base away is much more abundant. This same CDR3 is encoded by further DNA sequences in the sample. The chain joins TRBV7-6 to TRBJ2-3, with TRBD1 identical over 12 bases. V shed 5 bases and J 3 bases; nucleotides not matched to a gene: 12. This CDR3 is 18 amino acids long. Germline CDR1 reads SGHVS; CDR2 reads FNYEAQ. CDR3 loop: CASSPQPGQGAKTDTQYF. As DNA, the CDR3 is TGTGCCAGCAGCCCTCAACCGGGACAGGGGGCTAAGACAGATACGCAGTATTTT.

The chain links TRBV7-8 to TRBJ2-5; the match to TRBD1 covers 10 bases. Per the germline V gene, CDR1 is SGHVS and CDR2 is FQNEAQ. The CDR3 is made up of 13 amino acids. V lost 7 bases, J lost 5 bases, and 4 bases stayed unmatched. CDR3 DNA: TGTGCCAGCATGGGACAGGGGAGGGAGACCCAGTACTTC. This gives the protein CASMGQGRETQYF. Together with reference TRBV7-8 and TRBJ2-5, the CDR3 gives the full variable domain: GAGVSQSPRYKVAKRGQDVALRCDPISGHVSLFWYQQALGQGPEFLTYFQNEAQLDKSGLPSDRFFAERPEGSVSTLKIQRTQQEDSAVYLCASMGQGRETQYFGPGTRLLVL.

This clone ranks as medium-sized. The V call is TRBV6-5, the J call TRBJ1-5, with TRBD1 identical over 7 bases. This CDR3 spans 19 amino acids. Unmatched junction bases numbered 17, after V lost 6 bases and J lost 0 bases. In germline, CDR1 is MNHEY, CDR2 SVGAGI. The CDR3: CASRRGGGGASYSNQPQHF. The DNA of the CDR3 is TGTGCCAGCAGGCGGGGAGGAGGGGGCGCGAGCTATAGCAATCAGCCCCAGCATTTT.

This chain uses TRBV20-1 with TRBJ1-2; D remains ambiguous. CDR3 length: 9 residues. Between the trimmed V and J ends, which lost 0 bases and 7 bases, there was a span of 0 bases. Germline CDR1 is DFQATT and CDR2 is SNEGSKA (reference sequence). The DNA for the CDR3 is TGCAGTGCTAGAGATGGCTACACCTTC. Translated: CSARDGYTF.

By sample fraction, this clone is medium-sized (0.01 to 0.1%). The DNA of the CDR3 is TGTGCCAGCAGCTTTACCGGGACCACTGAAGCTTTCTTT. Translated: CASSFTGTTEAFF. The chain carries TRBV7-2 and TRBJ1-1, with a weak D call TRBD1 (5 bases). The CDR3 extends over 13 amino acids. Trimming shortened V by 3 bases and J by 4 bases, and 9 bases separated the two germline ends. Germline CDR1 reads SGHTA; CDR2 reads FQGNSA.

The chain employs TRBV7-2 and TRBJ1-5; D is uncertain. The CDR3 runs 15 residues. Germline CDR1 is SGHTA and CDR2 is FQGNSA. The V end lost 3 bases, the J end lost 2 bases, and 11 bases lay between the germline ends. The CDR3 DNA reads as TGTGCCAGCAGCTTCAAGGGTGAGGGCAATCAGCCCCAGCATTTT. This codes for CASSFKGEGNQPQHF.

This clone was counted once. This rearrangement joins TRBV2 to TRBJ1-6; D gene uncertain. V dropped 2 bases and J dropped 0 bases, with 17 bases sitting between them. The CDR3 has 19 amino acids. Germline V lookup: CDR1 SNHLY, CDR2 FYNNEI. The CDR3 here is CASSEPSRLDLSYNSPLHF. As DNA, the CDR3 is TGTGCCAGCAGTGAACCCTCAAGACTGGATCTCTCCTATAATTCACCCCTCCACTTT.

By sample share, this clone is medium-sized. This chain connects TRBV5-1 to TRBJ2-2; TRBD2 might be the D (6 bases). Germline V gives CDR1 SGHRS, CDR2 YFSETQ. V dropped 4 bases and J dropped 2 bases, with 12 bases sitting between them. The CDR3 extends over 15 amino acids. CDR3 residues: CASSPGGSNTGELFF. CDR3 DNA sequence: TGCGCCAGCAGCCCCGGGGGTTCCAACACCGGGGAGCTGTTTTTT.

This clone appeared many times. This may come from a read error, since a much larger clone is one base off. Other DNA variants within this sample encode the same CDR3. J is TRBJ1-6 and V is TRBV7-3; TRBD1 agrees at 9 bases. This CDR3 spans 15 amino acids. Per the germline V gene, CDR1 is SGHTA and CDR2 is FQGTGA. For the CDR3, the DNA is TGCGCCAGCAGCTTACAGGGGGCTAGGAATTCACCCCTCCACTTT. It codes for CASSLQGARNSPLHF.

By share of the sample, this clone is medium-sized. The V call is TRBV30, the J call TRBJ2-7; a weak D match, TRBD2 (5 bases). Germline lookup yields CDR1 GTSNPN and CDR2 SVGIG (reference sequence). The V gene lost 8 bases and the J gene lost 0 bases, with 14 bases spanning the gap. CDR3 length: 13 residues. The CDR3 DNA is TGTGCCGGCTTGTGGACTCACTCCTACGAGCAGTACTTC. This codes for CAGLWTHSYEQYF.

This chain joins TRBV9 and TRBJ2-2; D gene unclear. Per the germline V gene, CDR1 is SGDLS and CDR2 is YYNGEE. Trimming removed 1 base from V and 8 bases from J, with 9 bases in between. The CDR3 sequence is 13 residues long. The CDR3 region has the DNA TGTGCCAGCAGCGTATACTTACAAGGGGAGCTGTTTTTT. Protein: CASSVYLQGELFF.

About this clone itself: Being one base from a much bigger clone, this may be a read error. The chain links TRBV4-2 to TRBJ2-6; 8 bases align to TRBD1. Germline CDR1 is LGHNA and CDR2 is YNFKEQ. The CDR3 extends over 17 amino acids. The CDR3 loop reads CASSIGQGWAGSNVLTF. CDR3 bases: TGTGCCAGCAGCATCGGACAGGGATGGGCTGGGTCCAACGTCCTGACTTTC.

This clone is medium-sized in the sample. The chain uses TRBV19 and TRBJ1-1; 8 bases line up with TRBD1. The J segment lost 0 bases and the V segment lost 3 bases, leaving 6 bases of the junction unmatched. The CDR3 consists of 16 residues. The germline gives CDR1 LNHDA, CDR2 SQIVND (reference sequence). The CDR3 region is CASSIRTGYLNTEAFF. The CDR3 DNA is TGTGCCAGTAGTATCCGGACAGGGTATTTGAACACTGAAGCTTTCTTT.

As concerns this clone: The junction shows a germline mismatch at one end, possibly a read error. The chain has TRBV7-7 and TRBJ2-3; perhaps TRBD2 as D (5 bases). The V gene's germline CDR1 is SSHAT and CDR2 FNYEAQ (reference sequence). The CDR3 has 15 amino acids. The CDR3: CASSLEAVWPGTQYF. Written as DNA, the CDR3 is TGTGCTAGCAGCTTAGAAGCGGTGTGGCCGGGTACGCAGTATTTT.

Only a few counts were recorded for this clone. The rearrangement links TRBV6-2 or TRBV6-3 to TRBJ2-5; 10 positions agree with TRBD2. Germline loops: CDR1 MNHEY, CDR2 SVGEGT. V was clipped by 0 bases and J by 2 bases; unmatched bases: 3. The CDR3 covers 16 residues. The CDR3 coding sequence is TGTGCCAGCAGTTACTCCTGGACTAGCGGTCAAGAGACCCAGTACTTC. The encoded protein is CASSYSWTSGQETQYF.

With regard to this clone: Its ends do not fully match the called genes, so a read error is possible. The rearrangement links TRBV18 to TRBJ2-7, with D possibly being TRBD1 (8 bases). Germline V gene lookup returns CDR1 KGHSH and CDR2 LQKENI. The CDR3 is 15 residues long. The CDR3 nucleotides read TGTGCCAGCCCACCATTCAGCGGGACAGGCTACGAGCAGTACTTC. Amino acid sequence: CASPPFSGTGYEQYF.